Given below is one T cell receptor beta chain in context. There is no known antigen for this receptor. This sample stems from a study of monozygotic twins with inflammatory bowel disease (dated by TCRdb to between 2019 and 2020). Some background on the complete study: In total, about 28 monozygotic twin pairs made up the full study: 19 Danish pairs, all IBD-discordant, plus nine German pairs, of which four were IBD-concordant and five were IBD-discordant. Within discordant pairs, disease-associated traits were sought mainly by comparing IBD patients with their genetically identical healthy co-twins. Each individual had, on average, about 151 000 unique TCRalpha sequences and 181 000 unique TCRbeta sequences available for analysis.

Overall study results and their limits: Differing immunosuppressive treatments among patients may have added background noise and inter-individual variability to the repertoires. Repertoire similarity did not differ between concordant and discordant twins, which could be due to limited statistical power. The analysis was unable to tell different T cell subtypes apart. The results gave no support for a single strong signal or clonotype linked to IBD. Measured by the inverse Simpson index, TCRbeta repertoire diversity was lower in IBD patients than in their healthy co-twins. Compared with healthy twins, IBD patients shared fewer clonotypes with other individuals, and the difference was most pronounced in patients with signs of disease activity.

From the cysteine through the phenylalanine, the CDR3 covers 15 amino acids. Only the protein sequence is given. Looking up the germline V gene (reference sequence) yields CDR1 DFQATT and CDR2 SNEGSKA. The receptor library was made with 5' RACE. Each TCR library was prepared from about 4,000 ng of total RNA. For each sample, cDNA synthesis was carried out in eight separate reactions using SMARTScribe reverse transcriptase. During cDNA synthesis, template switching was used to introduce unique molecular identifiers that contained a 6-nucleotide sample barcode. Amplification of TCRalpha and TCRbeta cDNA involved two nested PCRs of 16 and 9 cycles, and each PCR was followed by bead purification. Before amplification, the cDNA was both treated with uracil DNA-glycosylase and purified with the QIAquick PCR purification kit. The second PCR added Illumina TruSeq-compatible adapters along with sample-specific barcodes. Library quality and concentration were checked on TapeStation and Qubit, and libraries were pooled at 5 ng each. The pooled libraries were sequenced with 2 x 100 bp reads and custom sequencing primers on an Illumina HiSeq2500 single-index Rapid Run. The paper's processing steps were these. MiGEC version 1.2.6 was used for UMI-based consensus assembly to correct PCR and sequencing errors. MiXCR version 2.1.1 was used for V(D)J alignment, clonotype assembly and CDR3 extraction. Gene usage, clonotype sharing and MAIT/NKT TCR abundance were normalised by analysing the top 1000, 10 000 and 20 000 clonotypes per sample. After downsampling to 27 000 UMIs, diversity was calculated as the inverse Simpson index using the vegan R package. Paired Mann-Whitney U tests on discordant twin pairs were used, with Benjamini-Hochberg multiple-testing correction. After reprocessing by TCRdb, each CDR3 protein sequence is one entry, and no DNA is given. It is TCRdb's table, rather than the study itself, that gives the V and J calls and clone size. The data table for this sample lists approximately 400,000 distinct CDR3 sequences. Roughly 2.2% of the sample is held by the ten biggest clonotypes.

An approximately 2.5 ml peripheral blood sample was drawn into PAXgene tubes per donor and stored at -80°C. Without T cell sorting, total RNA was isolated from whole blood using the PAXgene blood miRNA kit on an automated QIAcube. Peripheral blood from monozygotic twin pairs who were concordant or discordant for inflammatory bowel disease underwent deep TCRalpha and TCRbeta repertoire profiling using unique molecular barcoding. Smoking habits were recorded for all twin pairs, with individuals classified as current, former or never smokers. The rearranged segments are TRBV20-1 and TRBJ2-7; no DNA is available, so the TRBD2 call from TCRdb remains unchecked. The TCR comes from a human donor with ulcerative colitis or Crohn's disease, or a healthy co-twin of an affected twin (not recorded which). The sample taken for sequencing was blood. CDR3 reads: CSVRDNLGLANEQYF.